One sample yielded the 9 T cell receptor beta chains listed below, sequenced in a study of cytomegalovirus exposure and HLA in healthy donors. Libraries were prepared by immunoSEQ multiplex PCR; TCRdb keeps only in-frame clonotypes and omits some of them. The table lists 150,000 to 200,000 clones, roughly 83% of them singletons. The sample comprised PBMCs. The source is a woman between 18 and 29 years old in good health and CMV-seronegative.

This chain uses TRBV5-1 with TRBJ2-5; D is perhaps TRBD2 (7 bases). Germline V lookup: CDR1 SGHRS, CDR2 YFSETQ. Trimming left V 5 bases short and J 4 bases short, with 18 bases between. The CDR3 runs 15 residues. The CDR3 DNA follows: TGCGCCAGCAGTGGGGGGGCCCAAATGGGAGAGACCCAGTACTTC. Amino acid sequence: CASSGGAQMGETQYF.

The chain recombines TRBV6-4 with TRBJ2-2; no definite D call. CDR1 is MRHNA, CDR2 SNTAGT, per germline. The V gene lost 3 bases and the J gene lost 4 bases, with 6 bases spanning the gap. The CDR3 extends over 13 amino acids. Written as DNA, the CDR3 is TGTGCCAGCAGTGAAATGGCCACCGGGGAGCTGTTTTTT. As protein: CASSEMATGELFF.

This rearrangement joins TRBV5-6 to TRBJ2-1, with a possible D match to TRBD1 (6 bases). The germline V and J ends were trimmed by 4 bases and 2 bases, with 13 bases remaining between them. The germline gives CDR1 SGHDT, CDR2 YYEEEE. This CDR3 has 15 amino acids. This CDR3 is CASSEQGRTYNEQFF. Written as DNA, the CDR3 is TGTGCCAGCAGCGAACAGGGAAGAACCTACAATGAGCAGTTCTTC.

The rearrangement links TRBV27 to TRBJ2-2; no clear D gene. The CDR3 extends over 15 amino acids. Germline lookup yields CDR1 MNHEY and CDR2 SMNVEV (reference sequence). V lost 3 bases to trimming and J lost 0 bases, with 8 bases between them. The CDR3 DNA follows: TGTGCCAGCAGTTTTGGCCAGGCGAACACCGGGGAGCTGTTTTTT. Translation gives CASSFGQANTGELFF.

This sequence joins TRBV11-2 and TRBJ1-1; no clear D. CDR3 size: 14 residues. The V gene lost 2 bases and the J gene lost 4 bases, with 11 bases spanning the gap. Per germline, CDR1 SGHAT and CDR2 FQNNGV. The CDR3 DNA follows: TGTGCCAGCAGCTTAAGACCGTCAGGCACTGAAGCTTTCTTT. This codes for CASSLRPSGTEAFF. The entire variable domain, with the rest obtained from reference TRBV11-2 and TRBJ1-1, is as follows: EAGVAQSPRYKIIEKRQSVAFWCNPISGHATLYWYQQILGQGPKLLIQFQNNGVVDDSQLPKDRFSAERLKGVDSTLKIQPAKLEDSAVYLCASSLRPSGTEAFFGQGTRLTVV.

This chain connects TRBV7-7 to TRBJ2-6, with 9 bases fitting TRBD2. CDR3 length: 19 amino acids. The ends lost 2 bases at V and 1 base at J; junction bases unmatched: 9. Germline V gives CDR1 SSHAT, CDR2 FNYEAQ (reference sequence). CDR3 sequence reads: CASSLYPSGTFSGANVLTF. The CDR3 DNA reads TGTGCCAGCAGCTTATATCCTAGCGGGACCTTTTCTGGGGCCAACGTCCTGACTTTC.

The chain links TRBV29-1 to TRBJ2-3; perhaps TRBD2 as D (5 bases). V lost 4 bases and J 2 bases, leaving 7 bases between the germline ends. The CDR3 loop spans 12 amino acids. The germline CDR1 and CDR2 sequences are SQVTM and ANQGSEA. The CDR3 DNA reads TGCAGCGTTGGGACTCACACAGATACGCAGTATTTT. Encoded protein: CSVGTHTDTQYF.

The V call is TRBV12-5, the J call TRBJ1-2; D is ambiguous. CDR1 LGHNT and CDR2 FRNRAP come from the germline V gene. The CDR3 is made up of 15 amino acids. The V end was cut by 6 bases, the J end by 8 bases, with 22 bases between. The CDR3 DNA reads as TGTGCTAGTGGCCTCTCGGGAGGCAGTTCGGGAGGCTACACCTTC. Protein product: CASGLSGGSSGGYTF. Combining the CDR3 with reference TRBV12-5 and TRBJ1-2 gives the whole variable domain DARVTQTPRHKVTEMGQEVTMRCQPILGHNTVFWYRQTMMQGLELLAYFRNRAPLDDSGMPKDRFSAEMPDATLATLKIQPSEPRDSAVYFCASGLSGGSSGGYTFGSGTRLTVV.

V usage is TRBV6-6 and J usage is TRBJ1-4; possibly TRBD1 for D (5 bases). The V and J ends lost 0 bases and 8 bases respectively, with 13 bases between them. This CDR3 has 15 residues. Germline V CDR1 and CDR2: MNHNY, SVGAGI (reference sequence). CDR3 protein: CASSYSSEWGEKLFF. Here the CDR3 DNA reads TGTGCCAGCAGTTACTCGTCGGAATGGGGCGAAAAACTGTTTTTT.